The clone carrying this TCR beta chain was observed at least ten times. A library prepared for alpha chains yielded this beta chain as an off-target read; its size is of little meaning. The data belong to a study of spatial heterogeneity in lung cancer. Study-wide context: The study observed each unique TCR and UMI combination more than ten times on average in raw reads.

The library protocol tagged each TCR cDNA with a unique molecular identifier. MiXCR, applied by TCRdb to the 5' RACE reads, yields one record per CDR3 protein. The sample contains about 13,000 distinct CDR3 sequences, 5.2% of which appear only once. Time point defined: sample taken at primary tumor resection. Sequencing of whole RNA from tumor, nontumor lung or frozen PBMC involved no sorting. The cohort: some 73 early-stage, untreated non-small cell lung cancer patients. Losses at the gene ends were 5 bases for V and 10 bases for J; bases not matched to a gene: 10. The CDR3 runs 14 residues. The germline V gene has CDR1 SGHAT and CDR2 FQNNGV.

The clonotype originates from a human donor with early-stage non-small cell lung cancer. Source: lung tumor tissue, taken at surgery. This chain joins TRBV11-2 and TRBJ2-1, with TRBD2 identical over 8 bases. CDR3 nucleotide sequence: TGTGCCAGCAGCCCCCGACTAGCGATAATAGAGCAGTTCTTC. This sequence encodes CASSPRLAIIEQFF. Full variable domain (missing parts from reference TRBV11-2 and TRBJ2-1): EAGVAQSPRYKIIEKRQSVAFWCNPISGHATLYWYQQILGQGPKLLIQFQNNGVVDDSQLPKDRFSAERLKGVDSTLKIQPAKLEDSAVYLCASSPRLAIIEQFFGPGTRLTVL.